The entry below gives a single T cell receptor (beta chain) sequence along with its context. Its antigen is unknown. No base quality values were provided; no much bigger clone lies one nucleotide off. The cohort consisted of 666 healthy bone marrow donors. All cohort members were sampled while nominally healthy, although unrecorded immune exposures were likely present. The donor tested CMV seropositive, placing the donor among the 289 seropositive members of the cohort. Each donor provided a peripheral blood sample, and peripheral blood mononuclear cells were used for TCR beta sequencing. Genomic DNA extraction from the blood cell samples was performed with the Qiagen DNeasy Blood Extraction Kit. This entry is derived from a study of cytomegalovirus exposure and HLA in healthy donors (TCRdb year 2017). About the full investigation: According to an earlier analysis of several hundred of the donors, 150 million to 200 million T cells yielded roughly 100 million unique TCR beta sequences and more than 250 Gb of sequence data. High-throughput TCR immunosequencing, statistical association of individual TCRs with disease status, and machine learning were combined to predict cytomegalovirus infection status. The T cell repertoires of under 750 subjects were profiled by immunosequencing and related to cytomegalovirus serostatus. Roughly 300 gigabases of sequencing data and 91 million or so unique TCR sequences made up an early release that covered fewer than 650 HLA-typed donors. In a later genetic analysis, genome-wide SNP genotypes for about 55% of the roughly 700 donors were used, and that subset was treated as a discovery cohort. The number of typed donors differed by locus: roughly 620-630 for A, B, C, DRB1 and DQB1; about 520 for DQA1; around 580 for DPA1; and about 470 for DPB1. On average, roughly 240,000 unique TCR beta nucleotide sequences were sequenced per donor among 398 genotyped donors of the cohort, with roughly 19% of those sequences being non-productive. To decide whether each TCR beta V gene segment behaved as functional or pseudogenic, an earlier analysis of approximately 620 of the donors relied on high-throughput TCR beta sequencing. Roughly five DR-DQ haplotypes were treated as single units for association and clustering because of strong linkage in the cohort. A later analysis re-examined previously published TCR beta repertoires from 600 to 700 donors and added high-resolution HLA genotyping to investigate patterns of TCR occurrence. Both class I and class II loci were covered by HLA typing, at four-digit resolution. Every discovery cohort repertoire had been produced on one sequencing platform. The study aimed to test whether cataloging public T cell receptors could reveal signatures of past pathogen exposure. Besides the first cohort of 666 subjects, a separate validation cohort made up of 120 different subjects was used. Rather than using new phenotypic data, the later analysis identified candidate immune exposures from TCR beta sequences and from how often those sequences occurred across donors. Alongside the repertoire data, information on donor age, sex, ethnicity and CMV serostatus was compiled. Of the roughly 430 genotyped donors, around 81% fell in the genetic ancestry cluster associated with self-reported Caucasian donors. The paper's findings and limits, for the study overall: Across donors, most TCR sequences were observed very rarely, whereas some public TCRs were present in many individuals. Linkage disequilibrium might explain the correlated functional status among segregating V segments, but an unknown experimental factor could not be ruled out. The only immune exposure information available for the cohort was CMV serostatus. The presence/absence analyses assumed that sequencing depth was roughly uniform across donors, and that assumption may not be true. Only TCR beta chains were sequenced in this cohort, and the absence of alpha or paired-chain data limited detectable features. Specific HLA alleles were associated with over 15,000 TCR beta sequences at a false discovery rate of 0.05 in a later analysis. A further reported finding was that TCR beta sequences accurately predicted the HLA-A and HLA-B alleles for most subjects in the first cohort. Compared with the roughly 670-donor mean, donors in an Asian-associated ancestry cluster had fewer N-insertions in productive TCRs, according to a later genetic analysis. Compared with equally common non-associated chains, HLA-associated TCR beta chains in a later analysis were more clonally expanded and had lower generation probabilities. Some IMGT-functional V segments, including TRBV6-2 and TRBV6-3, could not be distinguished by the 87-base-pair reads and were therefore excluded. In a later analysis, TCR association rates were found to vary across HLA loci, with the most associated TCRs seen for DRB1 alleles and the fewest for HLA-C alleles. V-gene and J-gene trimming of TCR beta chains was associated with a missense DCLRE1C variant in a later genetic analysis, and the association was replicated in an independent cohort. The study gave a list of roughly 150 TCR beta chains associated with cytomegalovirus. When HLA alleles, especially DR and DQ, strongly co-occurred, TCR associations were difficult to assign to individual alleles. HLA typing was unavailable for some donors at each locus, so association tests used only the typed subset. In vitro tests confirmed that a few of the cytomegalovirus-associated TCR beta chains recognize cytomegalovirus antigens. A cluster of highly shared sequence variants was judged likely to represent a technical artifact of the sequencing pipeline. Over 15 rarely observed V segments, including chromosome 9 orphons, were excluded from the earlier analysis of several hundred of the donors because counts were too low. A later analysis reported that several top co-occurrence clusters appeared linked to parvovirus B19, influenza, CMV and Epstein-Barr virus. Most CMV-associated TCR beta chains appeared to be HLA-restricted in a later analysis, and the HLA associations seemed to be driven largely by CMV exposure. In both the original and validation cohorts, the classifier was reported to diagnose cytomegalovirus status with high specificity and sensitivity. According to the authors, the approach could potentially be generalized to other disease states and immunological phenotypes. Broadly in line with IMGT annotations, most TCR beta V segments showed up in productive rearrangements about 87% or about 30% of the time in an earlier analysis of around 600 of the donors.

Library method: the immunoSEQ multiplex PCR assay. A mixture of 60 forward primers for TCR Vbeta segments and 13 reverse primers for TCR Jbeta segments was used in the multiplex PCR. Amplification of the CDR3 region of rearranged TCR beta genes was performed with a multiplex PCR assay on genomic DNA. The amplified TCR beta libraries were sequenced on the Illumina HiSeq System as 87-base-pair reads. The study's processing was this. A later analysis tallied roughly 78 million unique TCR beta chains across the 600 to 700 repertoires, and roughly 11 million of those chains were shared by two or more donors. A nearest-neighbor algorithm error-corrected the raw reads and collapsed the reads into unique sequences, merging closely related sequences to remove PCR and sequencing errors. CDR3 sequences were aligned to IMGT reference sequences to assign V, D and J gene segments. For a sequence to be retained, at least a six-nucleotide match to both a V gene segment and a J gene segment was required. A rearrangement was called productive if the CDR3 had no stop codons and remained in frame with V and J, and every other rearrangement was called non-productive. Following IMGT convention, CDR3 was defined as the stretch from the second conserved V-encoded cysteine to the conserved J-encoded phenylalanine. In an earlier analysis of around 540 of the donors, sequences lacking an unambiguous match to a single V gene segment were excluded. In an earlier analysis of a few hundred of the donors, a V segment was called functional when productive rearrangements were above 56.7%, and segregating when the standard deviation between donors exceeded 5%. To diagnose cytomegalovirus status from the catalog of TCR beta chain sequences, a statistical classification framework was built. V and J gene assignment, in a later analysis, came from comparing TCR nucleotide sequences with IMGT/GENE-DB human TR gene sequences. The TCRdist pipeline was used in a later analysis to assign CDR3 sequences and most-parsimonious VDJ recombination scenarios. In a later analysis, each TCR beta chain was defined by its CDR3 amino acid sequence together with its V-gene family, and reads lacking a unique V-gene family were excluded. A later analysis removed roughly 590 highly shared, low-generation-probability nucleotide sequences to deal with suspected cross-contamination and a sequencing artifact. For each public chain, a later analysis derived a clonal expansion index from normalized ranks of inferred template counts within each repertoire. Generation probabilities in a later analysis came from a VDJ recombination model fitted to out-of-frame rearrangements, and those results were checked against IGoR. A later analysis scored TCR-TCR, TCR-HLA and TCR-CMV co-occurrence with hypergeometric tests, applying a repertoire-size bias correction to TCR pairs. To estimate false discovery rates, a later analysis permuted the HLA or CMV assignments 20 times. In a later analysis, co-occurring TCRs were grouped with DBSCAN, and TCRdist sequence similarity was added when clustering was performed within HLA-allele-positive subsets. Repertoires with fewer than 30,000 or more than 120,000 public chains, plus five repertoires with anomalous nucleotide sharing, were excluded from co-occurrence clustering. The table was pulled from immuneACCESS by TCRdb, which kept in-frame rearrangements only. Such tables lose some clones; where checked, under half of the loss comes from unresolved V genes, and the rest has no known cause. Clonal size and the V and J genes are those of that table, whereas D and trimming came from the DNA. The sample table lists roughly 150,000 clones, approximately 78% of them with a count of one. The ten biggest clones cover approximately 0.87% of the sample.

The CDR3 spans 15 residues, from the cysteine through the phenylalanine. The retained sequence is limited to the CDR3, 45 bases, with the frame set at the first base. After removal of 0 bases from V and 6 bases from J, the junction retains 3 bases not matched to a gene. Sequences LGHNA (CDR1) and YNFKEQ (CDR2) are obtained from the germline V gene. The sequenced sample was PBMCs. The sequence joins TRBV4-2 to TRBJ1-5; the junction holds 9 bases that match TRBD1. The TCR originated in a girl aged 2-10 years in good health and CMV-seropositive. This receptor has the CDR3 CASSQEQGAPQPQHF. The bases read TGTGCCAGCAGCCAAGAACAGGGGGCGCCTCAGCCCCAGCATTTT.